This T cell receptor (beta chain) was identified during a study of siplizumab effects on memory and regulatory T cells. Study conclusions and caveats: The alloresponse seemed to draw substantially on naive T cells, which appeared more diverse than memory cells. Among mappable alloreactive CD4+ clones, the Treg-derived fraction averaged approximately 70% with siplizumab versus less than 35% in controls. Proof of suppressive function in proliferating Tregs from siplizumab cultures was not established.

Comment on this clone: Antigen specificity is unknown.

The junction had 4 bases not matched to a gene; V was cut back by 5 bases and J by 6 bases. CDR1 and CDR2 (germline): SGHRS, YFSETQ. The CDR3 is 13 amino acids. The data were produced by immunoSEQ multiplex PCR, yet TCRdb's version contains in-frame clones alone and is incomplete. This table holds just over 60,000 clones, 70% to 80% found once. This clonotype was obtained from a human donor in good health. This chain joins TRBV5-1 and TRBJ2-1; 8 positions agree with TRBD1. The specimen sequenced was memory CD4+ T cells sorted from blood. Written as DNA, the CDR3 is TGCGCCAGCAGAGGGCAGGGGGCCAATGAGCAGTTCTTC. Its protein product is CASRGQGANEQFF.